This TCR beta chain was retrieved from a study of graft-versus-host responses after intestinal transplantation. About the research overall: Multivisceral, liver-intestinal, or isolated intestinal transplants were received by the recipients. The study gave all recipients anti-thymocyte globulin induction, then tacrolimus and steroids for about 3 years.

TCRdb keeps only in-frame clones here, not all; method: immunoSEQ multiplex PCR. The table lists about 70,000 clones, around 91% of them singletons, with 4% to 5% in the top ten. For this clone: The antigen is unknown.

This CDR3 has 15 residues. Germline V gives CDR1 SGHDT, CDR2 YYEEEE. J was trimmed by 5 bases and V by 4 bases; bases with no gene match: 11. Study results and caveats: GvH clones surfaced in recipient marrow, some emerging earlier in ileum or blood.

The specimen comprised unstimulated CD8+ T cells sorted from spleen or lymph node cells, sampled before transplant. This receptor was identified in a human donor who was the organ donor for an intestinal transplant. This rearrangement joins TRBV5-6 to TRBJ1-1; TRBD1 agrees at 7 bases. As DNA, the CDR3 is TGTGCCAGCAGCAAAGGGGGCGCAGGGGTGACTGAAGCTTTCTTT. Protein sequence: CASSKGGAGVTEAFF.